Sequencing of this T cell receptor beta chain was carried out in a study of blood T cell repertoires in COVID-19. Of note for this clone: Relative to the germline gene, one junction end is altered; a read error may explain this.

From germline, CDR1 is SSHAT and CDR2 FNYEAQ (reference sequence). The length of the CDR3 is 10 residues. Data came from immunoSEQ multiplex PCR; TCRdb stores just in-frame clones and leaves some out. The sample carries 200,000 or so clones, around 83% recorded once. The rearrangement uses TRBV7-7 and TRBJ1-5; D is undetermined. Input material: peripheral blood. This sequence was found in a man aged 35 to 55 who had recovered from COVID-19. This chain's CDR3 is CRYSNQPQHF. CDR3 coding DNA: TGCAGGTATAGCAATCAGCCCCAGCATTTT.